The 25 T cell receptor beta chains presented below share a single source sample, sequenced in a study of OX40 agonist ivuxolimab in advanced cancers. The method behind the library was the immunoSEQ multiplex PCR assay. TCRdb stores this immuneACCESS table with in-frame sequences only. Part of the clones is absent; in the studies checked, under half of the shortfall reflects unresolved V genes, and no reason is known for the rest. The sample table shows about 25,000 clones, and approximately 83% are seen once. The ten largest clonotypes hold about 41% of the sample. This specimen was CD4+ or CD8+ T cells sorted from blood, taken in a trial of the OX40 agonist ivuxolimab. Receptors were obtained from an adult with an advanced solid tumor such as melanoma, head and neck, liver or kidney cancer.

CDR3 protein: CASSSDGTGIGYNEQFF. The CDR3 region has the DNA TGTGCCAGCAGTTCCGACGGGACAGGGATCGGCTACAATGAGCAGTTCTTC. The chain combines TRBV27 with TRBJ2-1; TRBD1 agrees at 9 bases. This CDR3 contains 17 residues. CDR1 and CDR2 (germline): MNHEY, SMNVEV (reference sequence). The J segment lost 3 bases and the V segment lost 4 bases, leaving 10 bases of the junction unmatched.

This clone was seen once. The chain links TRBV10-2 to TRBJ1-1; no clear D. V was shortened by 3 bases and J by 6 bases, with 11 bases between the two germline ends. The V gene's germline CDR1 is WSHSY and CDR2 SAAADI. CDR3 length: 13 residues. In DNA form, the CDR3 reads TGCGCCAGCAGTGACGAGATTGTCGCTGAAGCTTTCTTT. As protein: CASSDEIVAEAFF.

The V and J genes are TRBV15 and TRBJ2-7; 11 nucleotides match TRBD2. The V and J ends lost 0 bases and 5 bases, in that order; junction bases with no gene match: 6. The CDR3 totals 16 residues. Germline V gives CDR1 LNHNV, CDR2 YYDKDF (reference sequence). CDR3 DNA: TGTGCCACCAGCAGAGAAATAGCGGGAGGGTTTGACGAGCAGTACTTC. It codes for CATSREIAGGFDEQYF. The whole variable domain, remainder taken from reference TRBV15 and TRBJ2-7, is DAMVIQNPRYQVTQFGKPVTLSCSQTLNHNVMYWYQQKSSQAPKLLFHYYDKDFNNEADTPDNFQSRRPNTSFCFLDIRSPGLGDTAMYLCATSREIAGGFDEQYFGPGTRLTVT.

There are a few counts of this clone. The rearrangement uses TRBV29-1 and TRBJ2-5; a possible D gene is TRBD1 (6 bases). The CDR3 extends over 12 amino acids. Germline CDR1 is SQVTM and CDR2 is ANQGSEA. Trimming removed 7 bases from V and 5 bases from J, with 14 bases in between. The CDR3 DNA follows: TGCAGCGAAGTACAGGGTCAGGAGACCCAGTACTTC. This translates into CSEVQGQETQYF.

The sample holds one count of this clone. The gene calls are TRBV14 and TRBJ2-1; 9 bases fit TRBD1. Germline lookup yields CDR1 SGHDN and CDR2 FVKESK. The length of the CDR3 is 15 residues. The ends lost 3 bases at V and 9 bases at J; junction bases unmatched: 9. The CDR3 loop reads CASSHWGQGITEQFF. The CDR3 DNA reads as TGTGCCAGCAGCCATTGGGGACAGGGAATCACTGAGCAGTTCTTC.

V is TRBV5-1 and J is TRBJ1-1, with 7 bases identical to TRBD1. CDR3 length equals 11 residues. Germline V gene lookup returns CDR1 SGHRS and CDR2 YFSETQ. V was pared by 4 bases and J by 7 bases, with 1 base of the junction left unmatched. The CDR3 DNA reads as TGCGCCAGCAGCAGGACAGGTGAAGCTTTCTTT. Translated: CASSRTGEAFF.

For this clone: The same CDR3 is also encoded by other DNA sequences in this sample. This chain links TRBV19 with TRBJ2-6; the D call may be TRBD1 or TRBD2 (5 bases each). The germline V gene has CDR1 LNHDA and CDR2 SQIVND (reference sequence). The germline V and J ends were trimmed by 1 base and 1 base, with 5 bases remaining between them. This CDR3 comprises 15 residues. The CDR3 nucleotides are TGTGCCAGTAGTATAGGGGGGTCTGGGGCCAACGTCCTGACTTTC. Protein: CASSIGGSGANVLTF.

J is TRBJ2-7 and V is TRBV4-1; D remains ambiguous. The germline V and J ends were trimmed by 1 base and 2 bases, with 9 bases remaining between them. CDR3 length equals 14 residues. Germline values: CDR1 MGHRA, CDR2 YSYEKL. CDR3 DNA: TGCGCCAGCAGCCAAGGGGGAATAACCTACGAGCAGTACTTC. It codes for CASSQGGITYEQYF.

The V gene is TRBV7-8, the J gene TRBJ1-1, with TRBD1 identical over 8 bases. This CDR3 region has 17 residues. Germline CDR1 SGHVS, CDR2 FQNEAQ. V shed 0 bases, J shed 4 bases, and the junction held 10 bases outside the gene matches. The CDR3 loop reads CASSLARTGPSSTEAFF. CDR3 in DNA: TGTGCCAGCAGCTTAGCCAGGACAGGGCCATCTTCCACTGAAGCTTTCTTT. The complete variable domain, with remaining parts taken from reference TRBV7-8 and TRBJ1-1, reads GAGVSQSPRYKVAKRGQDVALRCDPISGHVSLFWYQQALGQGPEFLTYFQNEAQLDKSGLPSDRFFAERPEGSVSTLKIQRTQQEDSAVYLCASSLARTGPSSTEAFFGQGTRLTVV.

The chain couples TRBV13 to TRBJ1-1, with 8 bases aligning to TRBD1. V was clipped by 3 bases and J by 12 bases; unmatched bases: 12. This CDR3 spans 14 amino acids. The germline CDR1 and CDR2 sequences are PRHDT and FYEKMQ (reference sequence). As DNA, the CDR3 is TGTGCCAGCAGCTTTTCTCGGGCGCAGGGGGCGTCTTTCTTT. This gives the protein CASSFSRAQGASFF.

The CDR3 DNA is TGTGCCAGCAGCTCCTCCGGCCTCTACAATGAGCAGTTCTTC. It is translated as CASSSSGLYNEQFF. The J gene is TRBJ2-1, the V gene TRBV7-7, with no clear D. CDR1 and CDR2 (germline): SSHAT, FNYEAQ (reference sequence). The CDR3 runs to 14 residues. V was cut by 4 bases and J by 3 bases, with 10 bases left in between.

This chain connects TRBV4-1 to TRBJ2-7; TRBD2 might be the D (5 bases). Germline V gene lookup returns CDR1 MGHRA and CDR2 YSYEKL. The CDR3 sequence is 16 residues long. V was clipped by 1 base and J by 0 bases, with 13 bases between them. The CDR3 is CASSQVRALDSYEQYF. The DNA for the CDR3 is TGCGCCAGCAGCCAAGTGCGGGCCCTTGACTCCTACGAGCAGTACTTC.

The chain has TRBV5-6 and TRBJ2-2, with TRBD2 identical over 9 bases. CDR1 and CDR2 (germline): SGHDT, YYEEEE. J lost 5 bases, V lost 0 bases, and 5 bases had no gene match. The CDR3 spans 16 residues. This chain's CDR3 is CASSLGSSGDTGELFF. The CDR3 nucleotides read TGTGCCAGCAGCTTGGGGTCTAGCGGGGATACCGGGGAGCTGTTTTTT.

In its sample, this clone ranks as medium-sized (0.01 to 0.1%). The rearrangement joins TRBV27 to TRBJ1-2; tentatively, D is TRBD1 (5 bases). Trimming removed 6 bases at V and 4 bases at J, with 12 bases between. The CDR3 length is 13 residues. Germline V CDR1 and CDR2: MNHEY, SMNVEV (reference sequence). CDR3 sequence reads: CASSPGASYGYTF. Here the CDR3 DNA reads TGTGCCAGCAGCCCCGGGGCTTCCTATGGCTACACCTTC.

The chain employs TRBV6-5 and TRBJ1-2; 12 nucleotides agree with TRBD1. There are 14 residues in the CDR3. The trim removed 6 bases at V and 4 bases at J, leaving 3 bases unmatched. CDR1 and CDR2 from the germline V gene are MNHEY and SVGAGI. CDR3 amino acids: CASRPGQGAYGYTF. As DNA, the CDR3 is TGTGCCAGCAGACCGGGACAGGGGGCCTATGGCTACACCTTC.

The chain joins TRBV9 to TRBJ1-3; D gene uncertain. CDR3 length: 20 amino acids. Trimming shortened V by 0 bases and J by 0 bases, and 22 bases separated the two germline ends. The germline gives CDR1 SGDLS, CDR2 YYNGEE. The CDR3 region is CASSVDILGPTQSSGNTIYF. CDR3 DNA: TGTGCCAGCAGCGTAGACATCTTAGGACCGACTCAAAGCTCTGGAAACACCATATATTTT.

The J gene is TRBJ2-5, the V gene TRBV15; no reliable D call. Germline CDR1 reads LNHNV; CDR2 reads YYDKDF (reference sequence). The CDR3 spans 14 residues. V lost 0 bases and J 2 bases, leaving 7 bases between the germline ends. CDR3 sequence reads: CATSREGAQETQYF. The CDR3 bases are TGTGCCACCAGCAGAGAGGGCGCACAAGAGACCCAGTACTTC.

Here the CDR3 reads CATTPMGAGVNEQFF. For the CDR3, the DNA is TGTGCCACCACCCCCATGGGGGCGGGAGTCAATGAGCAGTTCTTC. The V and J genes are TRBV15 and TRBJ2-1; the D gene is possibly TRBD2 (7 bases). V was trimmed by 7 bases and J by 6 bases, leaving 19 bases between them. The germline CDR1 and CDR2 sequences are LNHNV and YYDKDF (reference sequence). The CDR3 sequence is 15 residues long.

The chain couples TRBV6-1 to TRBJ1-2; D is possibly TRBD1 (6 bases). Germline V lookup: CDR1 MNHNS, CDR2 SASEGT. This CDR3 comprises 12 residues. With 10 bases removed from V and 7 bases from J, the gap between germline ends came to 16 bases. This CDR3 is CATERDTPGYTF. CDR3 DNA: TGTGCCACTGAACGGGACACTCCTGGCTACACCTTC.

This clone appeared a single time. The chain recombines TRBV5-5 with TRBJ1-2; D may be TRBD1 (6 bases). The V gene's germline CDR1 is SGHKS and CDR2 YYEKEE (reference sequence). This CDR3 has 15 residues. Trimming took off 6 bases at V and 4 bases at J, with 19 bases between the two ends. The CDR3 bases are TGTGCCAGCACCTTTGGGGGCGGAGGGTCCTATGGCTACACCTTC. Residues: CASTFGGGGSYGYTF.

This clone has more than one count but fewer than ten. This sequence joins TRBV10-3 and TRBJ1-5; D is possibly TRBD1 (6 bases). CDR3 size: 18 residues. Trimming pared 10 bases from V and 0 bases from J, leaving 25 bases between. Germline-derived CDR1 and CDR2 are ENHRY and SYGVKD. The CDR3 spells CATQRGFLPGYSNQPQHF. CDR3 coding DNA: TGTGCCACCCAGAGGGGGTTCCTCCCCGGGTATAGCAATCAGCCCCAGCATTTT.

The DNA of the CDR3 is TGTGCCAGCAGCTCCGTTGCGACCACCGGGGAGCTGTTTTTT. It yields the protein CASSSVATTGELFF. The rearrangement joins TRBV13 to TRBJ2-2, with D unclear. There are 14 residues in the CDR3. V gave up 4 bases and J gave up 4 bases, with 10 bases separating them. Per germline, CDR1 PRHDT and CDR2 FYEKMQ (reference sequence).

This chain joins TRBV19 and TRBJ1-4; D might be TRBD1 (6 bases). Germline CDR1 is LNHDA and CDR2 is SQIVND (reference sequence). V lost 3 bases and J 0 bases, leaving 8 bases between the germline ends. This CDR3 region has 15 residues. CDR3 sequence (DNA): TGTGCCAGTAGTATCTGGGACACAACTAATGAAAAACTGTTTTTT. This encodes CASSIWDTTNEKLFF.

Remarks on this clone: The same CDR3 can be traced to other DNA sequences in this sample. This chain connects TRBV4-2 to TRBJ2-7; D call uncertain. The germline V gene has CDR1 LGHNA and CDR2 YNFKEQ. Trimming left V 0 bases short and J 3 bases short, with 6 bases between. The CDR3 runs 13 residues. The CDR3 region is CASSQDRGYEQYF. CDR3 nucleotides: TGTGCCAGCAGCCAAGACCGAGGCTACGAGCAGTACTTC.

This chain's CDR3 is CASRSATVDTQYF. CDR3 DNA: TGTGCCAGCAGATCCGCAACGGTAGATACGCAGTATTTT. The chain couples TRBV11-2 to TRBJ2-3; D gene ambiguous. V was clipped by 6 bases and J by 5 bases, with 12 bases between them. The germline V gene encodes CDR1 SGHAT and CDR2 FQNNGV. CDR3 length: 13 residues.